The present T cell receptor (beta chain) was sequenced within a study of blood T cell repertoires in COVID-19. Whole-study context: Collection of acute and convalescent COVID-19 samples took place in the United States, Italy and Spain. PBMCs, B-cell-depleted T cells, or T cells provided the cDNA or gDNA that made up the material.

Original processing methods: Amplifying reference gene primers gave estimates of nucleated cell counts. Here immunoSEQ multiplex PCR was the method, and the copy in TCRdb shows in-frame clones only, minus some. V and J calls and clone size are as listed in that table; D and trimming were resolved from the DNA. The sample shows around 300,000 clones, approximately 82% of them seen only once. Germline assignment: CDR1 KGHSY and CDR2 FQNENV. There are 13 residues in the CDR3. V was clipped by 4 bases and J by 6 bases; unmatched bases: 3. The source material was peripheral blood. The V and J genes are TRBV16 and TRBJ2-3, with 8 nucleotides matching TRBD1. The TCR sequence derives from a man aged 30 to 45 with active or convalescent COVID-19. CDR3 coding DNA: TGTGCCAGCAGCCTTTACAGGGGGGATACGCAGTATTTT. Protein: CASSLYRGDTQYF.